This note documents a single T cell receptor beta chain sequence. Its antigen remains unknown. This specimen comes from a study of OX40 agonist ivuxolimab in advanced cancers. Looking at the study overall: Among those treated, three patients had partial responses, one with hepatocellular carcinoma and two with cutaneous melanoma.

Study conclusions and caveats: With doses of 0.1 to 3.0 mg/kg, CD4+ and CD8+ blood T cells had undergone clonal expansion by week 6. Some of the lowest clonal expansion was seen in partial responders at 0.1-3.0 mg/kg.

Samples of blood were obtained at baseline, on cycle 4 day 1, and on cycle 7 day 1. Sequencing was performed with immunoSEQ multiplex PCR; in TCRdb, only in-frame clones are kept and a portion is missing. The profile covers tens of thousands of clones, with 84% appearing a single time and 1.5% to 2% taken by the ten largest. The sequence was obtained from an adult with an advanced solid tumor such as melanoma, head and neck, liver or kidney cancer. Specimen: CD4+ or CD8+ T cells sorted from blood, collected in a trial of the OX40 agonist ivuxolimab.

CDR3 sequence: CASSLSGGRRLDTQYF. In DNA, the CDR3 is TGTGCCAGCAGCTTAAGCGGGGGCAGACGGTTGGATACGCAGTATTTT. V is TRBV7-2 and J is TRBJ2-3; 8 positions agree with TRBD2. The CDR3 is 16 residues long. After removal of 2 bases from V and 6 bases from J, the junction contained 10 bases not matched to a gene. The germline gives CDR1 SGHTA, CDR2 FQGNSA.